The 21 T cell receptor beta chains given below trace back to one sample, sequenced in a study of T-cell reconstitution after alpha-beta-depleted transplantation in children. Unique molecular identifiers were used in preparing the TCRbeta library. Each CDR3 protein gets one entry after TCRdb re-called the PCR reads with MiXCR. The table records about 460,000 distinct CDR3 sequences, about an eighth of them present only once. The material was PBMCs, mostly from graft donor cells, obtained 180 days after TCRalphabeta/CD19-depleted stem cell transplant. The source is a female patient aged 2-9 years who had a stem cell transplant for aplastic anemia, so the T cells may come from the graft donor.

The rearrangement links TRBV5-1 to TRBJ1-1, with D perhaps TRBD1 (5 bases). The CDR3 runs to 14 residues. Trimming removed 4 bases from V and 1 base from J, with 11 bases in between. Per the germline V gene, CDR1 is SGHRS and CDR2 is YFSETQ. The CDR3 DNA is TGCGCCAGCAGCACGGGACCCAAGAACACTGAAGCTTTCTTT. Its translation is CASSTGPKNTEAFF.

This clonotype showed up many times. The J gene is TRBJ2-5, the V gene TRBV9, with a possible D match to TRBD1 (6 bases). V gave up 0 bases and J gave up 4 bases, with 13 bases separating them. The CDR3 has 15 residues. Germline V gene sequence: CDR1 SGDLS, CDR2 YYNGEE. The chain's CDR3 is CASSVGGQRGETQYF. In nucleotides, the CDR3 is TGTGCCAGCAGCGTAGGGGGACAACGGGGAGAGACCCAGTACTTC.

The sample holds a few counts of this clonotype. This chain links TRBV29-1 with TRBJ2-7, with D uncertain. V lost 4 bases and J lost 3, with 13 bases in between. CDR1 is SQVTM and CDR2 is ANQGSEA in the germline V gene. The CDR3 totals 13 residues. CDR3 amino acids: CSVGDGSSYEQYF. The CDR3 nucleotides read TGCAGCGTTGGAGACGGGTCCAGCTACGAGCAGTACTTC.

This clonotype showed up just a few times. The chain links TRBV18 to TRBJ1-1; 9 bases map to TRBD1. Germline-derived CDR1 and CDR2 are KGHSH and LQKENI. The CDR3 length is 16 residues. V gave up 3 bases and J gave up 5 bases; unmatched junction bases: 10. DNA of the CDR3: TGTGCCAGCTCACCCACGGACAGGGGATTGTCGACTGAAGCTTTCTTT. The encoded protein is CASSPTDRGLSTEAFF.

There are a few counts of this clonotype. The chain combines TRBV18 with TRBJ1-1, with no clear D. V lost 3 bases and J lost 11, with 7 bases in between. The V gene's germline CDR1 is KGHSH and CDR2 LQKENI. The CDR3 has 10 amino acids. DNA for the CDR3: TGTGCCAGCTCACCCTCACTGGCTTTCTTT. Its translation is CASSPSLAFF.

The rearrangement uses TRBV7-2 and TRBJ2-7; D gene ambiguous. In germline, CDR1 is SGHTA, CDR2 FQGNSA. With 4 bases removed from V and 7 bases from J, the gap between germline ends came to 14 bases. This CDR3 is 13 amino acids long. CDR3 coding DNA: TGTACCAGCAGCTCATCCGGTTATCTGGAGCAGTACTTC. As protein: CTSSSSGYLEQYF.

The V call is TRBV20-1, the J call TRBJ1-2; D gene ambiguous. The CDR3 loop spans 10 amino acids. Germline CDR1 and CDR2: DFQATT and SNEGSKA (reference sequence). Trimming shortened V by 5 bases and J by 4 bases, and 5 bases separated the two germline ends. The chain's CDR3 is CSALPYGYTF. The CDR3 region has the DNA TGCAGTGCTCTCCCCTATGGCTACACCTTC.

The chain links TRBV4-2 to TRBJ2-6; D is undetermined. The CDR3 covers 19 residues. The V and J ends lost 1 base and 0 bases respectively, with 16 bases between them. CDR1 is LGHNA and CDR2 is YNFKEQ in the germline V gene. CDR3 nucleotide sequence: TGTGCCAGCAGCCAAGTAAACGACATTTGGAACTCTGGGGCCAACGTCCTGACTTTC. Its protein is CASSQVNDIWNSGANVLTF.

This clonotype turned up a few times. The chain joins TRBV12-3 or TRBV12-4 to TRBJ2-2; D not resolved. The CDR3 sequence is 15 residues long. V lost 5 bases and J 1 base, leaving 11 bases between the germline ends. The CDR3 loop reads CASSLTTLNTGELFF. As DNA, the CDR3 is TGTGCCAGCAGTCTTACAACTCTGAACACCGGGGAGCTGTTTTTT.

The chain couples TRBV6-1 to TRBJ2-2, with TRBD1 matching over 10 bases. The CDR3 is 14 residues long. With 6 bases clipped from V and 7 bases from J, the junction kept 5 bases outside the gene matches. From germline, CDR1 is MNHNS and CDR2 SASEGT. CDR3 DNA: TGTGCCAGCAGCCTCGGACAGGGGGTCGGGGAGCTGTTTTTT. It yields the protein CASSLGQGVGELFF.

This clonotype was counted between two and nine times. This sequence joins TRBV5-1 and TRBJ2-1; 13 bases are a match to TRBD2. Trimming removed 0 bases from V and 4 bases from J; junction bases left unmatched: 4. Germline V gives CDR1 SGHRS, CDR2 YFSETQ. This CDR3 has 17 residues. CDR3 in amino acids: CASSLAGLAGVYNEQFF. The CDR3 DNA reads as TGCGCCAGCAGCTTGGCCGGACTAGCGGGAGTTTACAATGAGCAGTTCTTC.

There are a few counts of this clonotype. The chain uses TRBV11-1 and TRBJ2-5; 12 bases agree with TRBD2. The germline V gene encodes CDR1 SGHAT and CDR2 FQDESV (reference sequence). V was clipped by 4 bases and J by 5 bases; unmatched bases: 14. The CDR3 length is 18 residues. The CDR3 loop is CASSSGLAGPGVWETQYF. DNA for the CDR3: TGTGCCAGCAGCTCGGGACTAGCGGGTCCAGGCGTGTGGGAGACCCAGTACTTC.

The rearrangement links TRBV3-1 to TRBJ2-1; D uncertain. The CDR3 is made up of 17 amino acids. Deletions cut 1 base from V and 1 base from J, with 14 bases between. CDR1 and CDR2 (germline): LGHDT, YNNKEL (reference sequence). CDR3 in amino acids: CASSQVYSFGSYNEQFF. The DNA of the CDR3 is TGTGCCAGCAGCCAAGTTTACTCCTTTGGGTCCTACAATGAGCAGTTCTTC.

The rearrangement links TRBV19 to TRBJ2-2; possibly TRBD1 for D (6 bases). The CDR3 has 14 residues. V lost 9 bases and J lost 4, with 15 bases in between. Germline CDR1 is LNHDA and CDR2 is SQIVND (reference sequence). The chain's CDR3 is CASKWDTSTGELFF. CDR3 DNA sequence: TGTGCCAGCAAATGGGACACGAGCACCGGGGAGCTGTTTTTT.

This clonotype turned up a few times. The chain joins TRBV11-2 to TRBJ2-1, with 7 bases fitting TRBD2. V gave up 4 bases and J gave up 5 bases; unmatched junction bases: 5. The CDR3 runs 14 residues. Germline assignment: CDR1 SGHAT and CDR2 FQNNGV. The CDR3 region is CASSWGGWHNEQFF. DNA of the CDR3: TGTGCCAGCAGCTGGGGGGGGTGGCACAATGAGCAGTTCTTC.

This clonotype came up many times. The V and J genes are TRBV14 and TRBJ1-1; 10 nucleotides line up with TRBD1. Germline values: CDR1 SGHDN, CDR2 FVKESK. V lost 4 bases to trimming and J lost 3 bases; unmatched junction nucleotides: 2. This CDR3 has 14 residues. This chain's CDR3 is CASSRGQGYTEAFF. The CDR3 DNA follows: TGTGCCAGCAGCCGGGGACAGGGGTACACTGAAGCTTTCTTT.

The chain links TRBV7-9 to TRBJ2-7, with 10 bases identical to TRBD2. The germline V gene has CDR1 SEHNR and CDR2 FQNEAQ (reference sequence). The CDR3 loop spans 15 amino acids. Trimming removed 4 bases from V and 5 bases from J; junction bases left unmatched: 8. The CDR3 spells CASSYLLAGIHEQYV. CDR3 in DNA: TGTGCCAGCAGCTACCTACTAGCGGGAATCCACGAGCAGTACGTC.

There are a few counts of this clonotype. The chain recombines TRBV10-2 with TRBJ2-7; D is ambiguous. The ends were cut back, 1 base at V and 1 base at J, with 11 bases in the middle. CDR3 length: 15 amino acids. CDR1 is WSHSY, CDR2 SAAADI, per germline. CDR3 sequence: CASSEWVVTSYEQYV. The DNA for the CDR3 is TGCGCCAGCAGTGAGTGGGTTGTTACTTCCTACGAGCAGTACGTC.

In its sample, this clonotype was seen many times. The chain recombines TRBV29-1 with TRBJ1-2; possible D gene TRBD1, 6 bases. Trimming left V 6 bases short and J 0 bases short, with 14 bases between. Per the germline V gene, CDR1 is SQVTM and CDR2 is ANQGSEA. The CDR3 covers 14 residues. CDR3 DNA sequence: TGCAGCGTCGCCGGACAGCCAGCTAACTATGGCTACACCTTC. It encodes CSVAGQPANYGYTF.

In its sample, this clonotype was seen many times. The chain uses TRBV6-2 or TRBV6-3 and TRBJ1-1; D is perhaps TRBD1 (5 bases). Trimming cost V 2 bases and J 7 bases, with 8 bases left between them. The CDR3 runs to 12 residues. Germline assignment: CDR1 MNHEY and CDR2 SVGEGT. The CDR3 coding sequence is TGTGCCAGCAGTTACCTTGGACATGAAGCTTTCTTT. It encodes CASSYLGHEAFF.

A few counts support this clonotype. V gene TRBV20-1 combines with J gene TRBJ1-1; D possibly corresponds to TRBD1 (6 bases). This CDR3 is built from 16 residues. In germline, CDR1 is DFQATT, CDR2 SNEGSKA (reference sequence). V lost 5 bases, J lost 1 base, and 20 bases lay in between. The CDR3 DNA sequence: TGCAGTGCTTACAGGGATGGCGGGGTGGGGAACACTGAAGCTTTCTTT. Protein product: CSAYRDGGVGNTEAFF.